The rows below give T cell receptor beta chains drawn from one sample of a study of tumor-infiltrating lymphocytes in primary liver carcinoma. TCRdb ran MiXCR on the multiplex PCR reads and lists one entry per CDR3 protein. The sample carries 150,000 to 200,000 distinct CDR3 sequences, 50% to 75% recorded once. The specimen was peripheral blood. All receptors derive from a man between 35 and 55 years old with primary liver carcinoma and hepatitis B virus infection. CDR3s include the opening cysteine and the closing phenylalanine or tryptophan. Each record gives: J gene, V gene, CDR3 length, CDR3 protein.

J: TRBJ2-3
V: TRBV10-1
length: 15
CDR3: CASSESSGSTDTQYF

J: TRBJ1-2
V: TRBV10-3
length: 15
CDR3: CAISDARGKSGGYTF

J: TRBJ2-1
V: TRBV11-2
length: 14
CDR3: CATSLAFGSHEQFF

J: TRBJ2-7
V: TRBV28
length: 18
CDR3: CARSDDRGRVLGSYEQYF

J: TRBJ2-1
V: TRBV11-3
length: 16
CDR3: CTSSLEGGSPYKEQFF

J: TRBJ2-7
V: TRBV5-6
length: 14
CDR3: CASSLGMTTYEQYF

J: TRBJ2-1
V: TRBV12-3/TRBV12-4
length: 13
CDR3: CASSFGLYNEQLF

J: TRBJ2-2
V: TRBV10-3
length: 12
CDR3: CAIATGAGELFF

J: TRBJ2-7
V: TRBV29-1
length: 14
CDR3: CSITGTYTSYEQYF

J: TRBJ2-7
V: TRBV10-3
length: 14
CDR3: CAISGAKNSYEQYF

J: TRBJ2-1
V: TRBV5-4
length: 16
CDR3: CASSHGRQGRSNEQFF

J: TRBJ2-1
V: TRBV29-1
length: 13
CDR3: CSGLAGTYNEQFF

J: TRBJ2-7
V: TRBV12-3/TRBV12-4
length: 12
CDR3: CASKAAGHPLGF

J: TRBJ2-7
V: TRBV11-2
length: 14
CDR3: CASSFGVPRFGQYF

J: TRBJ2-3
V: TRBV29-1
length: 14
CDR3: CSVEGLAATDTQYF

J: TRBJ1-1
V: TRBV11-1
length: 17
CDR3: CASSSPGQGLLGTEALF

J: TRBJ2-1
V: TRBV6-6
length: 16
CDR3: CVSSYGGTEAGNEQFF

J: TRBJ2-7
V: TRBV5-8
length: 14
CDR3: CASTSTGKGYEQYF

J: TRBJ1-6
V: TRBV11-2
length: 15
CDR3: CASSSIRDPGSPLHF

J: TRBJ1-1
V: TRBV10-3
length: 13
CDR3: CAITGQQNTEAFF

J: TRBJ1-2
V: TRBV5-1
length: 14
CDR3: CASSLSTGLEGYTF

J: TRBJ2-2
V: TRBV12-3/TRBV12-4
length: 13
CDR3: CASSLAFRGELFF

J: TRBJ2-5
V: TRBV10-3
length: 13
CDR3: CAISDNGGEAQYF

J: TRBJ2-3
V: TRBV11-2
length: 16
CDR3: CASSLETRDITDTQYF

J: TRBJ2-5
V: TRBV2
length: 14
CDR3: CASRGGGYQETQYF

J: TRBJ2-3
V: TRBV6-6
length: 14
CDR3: CASRLGGLTDTQYF

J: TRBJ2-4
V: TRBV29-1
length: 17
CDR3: CSVERTAIGLGKNIQYF

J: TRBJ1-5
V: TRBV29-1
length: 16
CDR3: CSVDNPGTKDHQPQHF

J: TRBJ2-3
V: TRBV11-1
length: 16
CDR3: CASSPWTVATTDTQYF

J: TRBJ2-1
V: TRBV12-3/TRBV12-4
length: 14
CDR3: CASTQREGHNEQFF

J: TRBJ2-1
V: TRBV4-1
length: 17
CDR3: CASSQDLRGAAWNEQFF

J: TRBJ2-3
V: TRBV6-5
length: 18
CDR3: CASPNPASGTPSTDTQYF

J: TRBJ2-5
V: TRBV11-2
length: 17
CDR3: CASSLGSFKGGFETQYF

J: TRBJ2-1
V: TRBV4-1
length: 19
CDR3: CASSQAAGEPRIRDNEQFF

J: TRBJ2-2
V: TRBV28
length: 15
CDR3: CASRAGQLLTGELFF

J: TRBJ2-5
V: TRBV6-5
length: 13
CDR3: CASRDGTGETQYF

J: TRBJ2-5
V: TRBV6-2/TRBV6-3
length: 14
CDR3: CASGLSSGQETQYF

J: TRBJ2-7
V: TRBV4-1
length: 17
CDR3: CASSQASLGPRSYEQYF

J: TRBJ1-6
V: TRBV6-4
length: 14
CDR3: CASSEEGDNSPLHF

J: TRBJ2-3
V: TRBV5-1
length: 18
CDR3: CAISLGLAGGMGTDTQYF

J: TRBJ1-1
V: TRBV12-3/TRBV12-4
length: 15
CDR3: CASSLAGEGASEAFF

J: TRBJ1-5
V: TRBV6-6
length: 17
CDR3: CASSYLRGRNGVQPQHF

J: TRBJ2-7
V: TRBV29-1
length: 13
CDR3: CSVGKDAWFEQYF

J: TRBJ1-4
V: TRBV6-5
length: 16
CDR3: CASSYSWDRAGEKLFF

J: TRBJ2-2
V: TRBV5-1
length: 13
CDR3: CASSPLNPGELFF

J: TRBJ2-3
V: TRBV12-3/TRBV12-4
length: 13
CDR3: CASSLANTDTQYF

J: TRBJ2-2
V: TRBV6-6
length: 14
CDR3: CTITRQGATGELFF

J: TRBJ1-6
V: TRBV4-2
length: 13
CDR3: CASSQEGLEALHF

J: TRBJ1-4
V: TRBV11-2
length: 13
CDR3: CASTYFTGSGLFF

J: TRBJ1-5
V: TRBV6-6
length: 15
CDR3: CASRISADRAQPQHF

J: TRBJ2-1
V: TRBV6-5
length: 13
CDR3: CAAGTSSYNEQFF

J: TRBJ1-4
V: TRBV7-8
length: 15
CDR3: CASSLSWGIGEKLFF

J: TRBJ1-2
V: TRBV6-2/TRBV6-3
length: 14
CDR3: CASSLQGQNYGYTF

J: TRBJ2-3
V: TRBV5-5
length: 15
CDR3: CASIEVGGGTDTQYF

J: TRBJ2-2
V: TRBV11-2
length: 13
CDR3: CASSLVVAGELLF

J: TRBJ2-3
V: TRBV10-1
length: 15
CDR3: CASSDSDRDSDTQYF